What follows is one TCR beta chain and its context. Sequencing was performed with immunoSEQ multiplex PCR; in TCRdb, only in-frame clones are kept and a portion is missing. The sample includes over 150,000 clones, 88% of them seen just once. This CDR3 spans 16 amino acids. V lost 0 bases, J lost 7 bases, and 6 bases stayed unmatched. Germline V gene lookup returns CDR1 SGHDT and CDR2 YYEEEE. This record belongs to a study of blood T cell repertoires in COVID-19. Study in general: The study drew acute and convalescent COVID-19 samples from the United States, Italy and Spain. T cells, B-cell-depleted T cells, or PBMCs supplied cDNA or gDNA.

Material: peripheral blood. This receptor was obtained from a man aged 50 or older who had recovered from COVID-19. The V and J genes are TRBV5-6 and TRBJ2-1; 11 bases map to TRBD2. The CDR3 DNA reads TGTGCCAGCAGCTTGGCGAGGCTAGCGGGGGGTAATGAGCAGTTCTTC. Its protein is CASSLARLAGGNEQFF.